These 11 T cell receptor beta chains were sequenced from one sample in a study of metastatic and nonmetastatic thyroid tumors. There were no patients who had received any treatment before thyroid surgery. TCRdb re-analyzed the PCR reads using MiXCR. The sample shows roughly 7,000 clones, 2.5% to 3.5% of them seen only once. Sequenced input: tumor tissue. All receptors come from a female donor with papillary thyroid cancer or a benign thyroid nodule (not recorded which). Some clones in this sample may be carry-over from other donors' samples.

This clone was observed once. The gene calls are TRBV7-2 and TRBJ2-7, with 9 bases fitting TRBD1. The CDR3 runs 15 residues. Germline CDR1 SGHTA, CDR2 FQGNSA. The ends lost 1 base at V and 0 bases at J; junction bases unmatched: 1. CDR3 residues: CASSLEQGASYEQYF. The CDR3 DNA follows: TGTGCCAGCAGCTTAGAACAGGGGGCCTCCTACGAGCAGTACTTC. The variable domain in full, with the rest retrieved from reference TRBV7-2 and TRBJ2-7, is GAGVSQSPSNKVTEKGKDVELRCDPISGHTALYWYRQSLGQGLEFLIYFQGNSAPDKSGLPSDRFSAERTGGSVSTLTIQRTQQEDSAVYLCASSLEQGASYEQYFGPGTRLTVT.

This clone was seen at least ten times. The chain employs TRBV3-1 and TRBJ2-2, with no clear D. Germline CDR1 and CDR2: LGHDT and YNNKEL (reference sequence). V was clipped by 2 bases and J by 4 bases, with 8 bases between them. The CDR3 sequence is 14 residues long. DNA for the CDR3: TGTGCCAGCAGCCAAAGCGCCCTCACCGGGGAGCTGTTTTTT. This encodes CASSQSALTGELFF.

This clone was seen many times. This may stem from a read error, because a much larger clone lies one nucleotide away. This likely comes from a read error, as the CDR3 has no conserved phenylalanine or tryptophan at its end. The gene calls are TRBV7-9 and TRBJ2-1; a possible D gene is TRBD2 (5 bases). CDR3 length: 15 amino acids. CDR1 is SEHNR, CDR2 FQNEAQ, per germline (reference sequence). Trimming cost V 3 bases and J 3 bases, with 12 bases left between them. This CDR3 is CASSFLVGGYNEQFV. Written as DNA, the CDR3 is TGTGCCAGCAGCTTCTTGGTTGGAGGCTACAATGAGCAGTTCGTC.

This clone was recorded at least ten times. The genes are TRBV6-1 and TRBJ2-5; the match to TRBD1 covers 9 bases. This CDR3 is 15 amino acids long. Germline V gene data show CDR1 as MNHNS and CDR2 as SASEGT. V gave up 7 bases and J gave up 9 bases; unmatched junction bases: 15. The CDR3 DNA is TGTGCCAGCATTAGGGAATCGGGGACAGGGTGGCCCCAGTACTTC. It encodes CASIRESGTGWPQYF.

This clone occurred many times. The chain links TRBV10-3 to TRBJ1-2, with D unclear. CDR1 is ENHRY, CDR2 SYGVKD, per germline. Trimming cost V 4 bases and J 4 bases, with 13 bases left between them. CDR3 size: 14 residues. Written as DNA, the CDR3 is TGTGCCATCAGTGGAATCGGCCCTTTCTATGGCTACACCTTC. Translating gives CAISGIGPFYGYTF.

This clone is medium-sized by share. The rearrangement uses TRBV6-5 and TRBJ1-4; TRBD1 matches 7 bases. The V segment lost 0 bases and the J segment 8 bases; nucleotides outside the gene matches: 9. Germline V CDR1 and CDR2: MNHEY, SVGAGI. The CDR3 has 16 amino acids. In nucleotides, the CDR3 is TGTGCCAGCAGTTACTCCGGACAGGCCGGAGGAGAAAAACTGTTTTTT. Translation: CASSYSGQAGGEKLFF.

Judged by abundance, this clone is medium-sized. This CDR3 is CASSRGQVSNQPQHF. CDR3 sequence (DNA): TGTGCCAGTAGTAGAGGACAGGTCAGCAATCAGCCCCAGCATTTT. The V and J genes are TRBV19 and TRBJ1-5; 7 bases are shared with TRBD1. V shed 4 bases and J 1 base; nucleotides not matched to a gene: 4. This CDR3 comprises 15 residues. Looked up from germline, CDR1 is LNHDA and CDR2 is SQIVND (reference sequence).

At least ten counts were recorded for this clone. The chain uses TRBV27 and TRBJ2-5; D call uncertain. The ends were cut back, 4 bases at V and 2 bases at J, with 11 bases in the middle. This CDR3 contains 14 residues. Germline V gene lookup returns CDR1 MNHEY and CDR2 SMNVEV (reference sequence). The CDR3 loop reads CASSSQDGQETQYF. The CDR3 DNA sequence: TGTGCCAGCAGTTCTCAGGACGGACAAGAGACCCAGTACTTC.

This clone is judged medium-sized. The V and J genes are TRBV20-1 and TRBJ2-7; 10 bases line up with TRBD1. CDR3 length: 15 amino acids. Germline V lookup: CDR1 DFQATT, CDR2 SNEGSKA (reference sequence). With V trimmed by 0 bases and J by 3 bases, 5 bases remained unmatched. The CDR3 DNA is TGCAGTGCTAGAGATCCTGGACAGGGGGACTACGAGCAGTACTTC. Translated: CSARDPGQGDYEQYF.

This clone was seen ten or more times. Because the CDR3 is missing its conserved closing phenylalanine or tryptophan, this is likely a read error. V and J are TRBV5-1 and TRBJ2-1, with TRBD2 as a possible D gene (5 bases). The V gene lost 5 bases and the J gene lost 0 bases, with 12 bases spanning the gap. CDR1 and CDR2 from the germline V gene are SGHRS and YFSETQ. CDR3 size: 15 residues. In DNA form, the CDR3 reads TGCGCCAGCAGACCAGCGGAGTACTCCTACAATGAGCAGTTCGTC. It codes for CASRPAEYSYNEQFV.

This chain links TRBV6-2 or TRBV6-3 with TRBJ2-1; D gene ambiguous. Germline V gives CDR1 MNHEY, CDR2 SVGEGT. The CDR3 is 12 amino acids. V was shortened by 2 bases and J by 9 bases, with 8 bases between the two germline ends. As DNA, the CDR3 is TGTGCCAGCAGTTACGGGGTGACTGAGCAGTTCTTC. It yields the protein CASSYGVTEQFF.